The 23 T cell receptor beta chains in this list originate from one sample, sequenced in a study of blood T cell repertoires in COVID-19. The method was immunoSEQ multiplex PCR; TCRdb's version includes in-frame clones alone and lacks a portion of them. The table includes 150,000 to 200,000 clones, roughly 82% detected once. Sequencing was carried out using PBMCs or T cells enriched from blood (not recorded which). The receptors come from a woman between 55 and 75 years old with acute COVID-19.

This rearrangement joins TRBV28 to TRBJ1-4, with 10 bases lining up with TRBD1. There are 17 residues in the CDR3. The germline CDR1 and CDR2 sequences are MDHEN and SYDVKM. The junction had 11 bases not matched to a gene; V was cut back by 8 bases and J by 2 bases. The DNA for the CDR3 is TGTGCCAGCGGCCGACAGGGGGCATGGGACACTAATGAAAAACTGTTTTTT. Protein: CASGRQGAWDTNEKLFF.

CDR3 nucleotide sequence: TGTGCCAGCAGCTTAGATCTAGACGACACAGATACGCAGTATTTT. Its translation: CASSLDLDDTDTQYF. This sequence joins TRBV11-2 and TRBJ2-3; D call uncertain. Trimming shortened V by 0 bases and J by 2 bases, and 9 bases separated the two germline ends. The CDR3 consists of 15 residues. From germline, CDR1 is SGHAT and CDR2 FQNNGV.

In this sample, this clone turned up once. The chain combines TRBV6-5 with TRBJ2-1; weak D call: TRBD1 (6 bases). Trimming cost V 5 bases and J 3 bases, with 8 bases left between them. The V gene's germline CDR1 is MNHEY and CDR2 SVGAGI. There are 13 residues in the CDR3. This chain's CDR3 is CASSTGNYNEQFF. The CDR3 nucleotides are TGTGCCAGCAGTACAGGGAACTACAATGAGCAGTTCTTC.

The chain recombines TRBV30 with TRBJ2-3; 10 bases fit TRBD1. CDR3 length: 13 residues. The trim removed 4 bases at V and 7 bases at J, leaving 5 bases unmatched. From germline, CDR1 is GTSNPN and CDR2 SVGIG (reference sequence). The CDR3 spells CAWTRDRGNTQYF. The CDR3, as DNA: TGTGCCTGGACACGGGACAGGGGAAATACGCAGTATTTT.

This sequence joins TRBV5-1 and TRBJ2-4; the D gene is possibly TRBD2 (5 bases). Trimming took off 0 bases at V and 6 bases at J, with 16 bases between the two ends. The germline V gene has CDR1 SGHRS and CDR2 YFSETQ. The CDR3 extends over 16 amino acids. As DNA, the CDR3 is TGCGCCAGCAGCTTGGAACGGATAGGAGGTGGAAACATTCAGTACTTC. The encoded protein is CASSLERIGGGNIQYF.

The chain has TRBV12-5 and TRBJ2-5; D unresolved. V was clipped by 5 bases and J by 5 bases, with 15 bases between them. The CDR3 length is 14 residues. CDR1 and CDR2 (germline): LGHNT, FRNRAP. CDR3: CASGNGGMAETQYF. CDR3 in DNA: TGTGCTAGTGGTAACGGCGGAATGGCGGAGACCCAGTACTTC.

The chain carries TRBV6-2 or TRBV6-3 and TRBJ1-1, with 8 nucleotides matching TRBD1. This CDR3 contains 14 residues. CDR1 is MNHEY and CDR2 is SVGEGT in the germline V gene. The V and J ends lost 3 bases and 5 bases, in that order; junction bases with no gene match: 5. The DNA of the CDR3 is TGTGCCAGCAGTTATCAGGGGGCCGGGACTGAAGCTTTCTTT. Protein sequence: CASSYQGAGTEAFF.

This chain uses TRBV19 with TRBJ1-3; weak D call: TRBD1 (5 bases). CDR1 and CDR2 (germline): LNHDA, SQIVND (reference sequence). V shed 7 bases and J shed 0 bases, with 13 bases lying between them. This CDR3 spans 15 amino acids. The CDR3 nucleotides are TGTGCCAGTATCGCAGGGTTCAGCTCTGGAAACACCATATATTTT. Protein: CASIAGFSSGNTIYF.

There are a few counts of this clone. The CDR3 sequence: CATSDFWEAGGQETQYF. Here the CDR3 DNA reads TGTGCCACCAGTGATTTTTGGGAAGCGGGGGGACAAGAGACCCAGTACTTC. V and J are TRBV24-1 and TRBJ2-5, with 9 positions matching TRBD2. CDR3 length: 17 amino acids. Trimming cost V 1 base and J 2 bases; bases outside gene matches: 7. In germline, CDR1 is KGHDR, CDR2 SFDVKD.

This chain links TRBV4-2 with TRBJ1-1, with TRBD1 as a possible D gene (5 bases). CDR3 length: 15 residues. CDR1 and CDR2 from the germline V gene are LGHNA and YNFKEQ. Trimming shortened V by 1 base and J by 7 bases, and 16 bases separated the two germline ends. The CDR3 sequence is CASSQGVGRAIEAFF. Written as DNA, the CDR3 is TGTGCCAGCAGCCAAGGAGTGGGCAGGGCTATTGAAGCTTTCTTT.

The rearrangement links TRBV9 to TRBJ2-7; 10 nucleotides align to TRBD2. CDR3 length: 15 residues. Germline-derived CDR1 and CDR2 are SGDLS and YYNGEE. The V segment lost 2 bases and the J segment 2 bases; nucleotides outside the gene matches: 4. DNA of the CDR3: TGTGCCAGCAGCGTGACTAGCGGGTCAACCTACGAGCAGTACTTC. Its protein product is CASSVTSGSTYEQYF.

V and J are TRBV20-1 and TRBJ2-2; D is undetermined. Trimming shortened V by 6 bases and J by 0 bases, and 2 bases separated the two germline ends. The germline V gene has CDR1 DFQATT and CDR2 SNEGSKA (reference sequence). The CDR3 contains 11 residues. This CDR3 is CSATNTGELFF. The CDR3 DNA follows: TGCAGTGCCACGAACACCGGGGAGCTGTTTTTT.

This chain uses TRBV7-2 with TRBJ2-1; 8 bases align to TRBD1. This CDR3 has 17 residues. Germline V CDR1 and CDR2: SGHTA, FQGNSA. Germline trimming cut 6 bases from V and 6 bases from J; bases unmatched to any gene: 16. The CDR3 loop is CASRLPGSGTGLNEQFF. DNA for the CDR3: TGTGCCAGCAGACTTCCGGGCTCCGGGACAGGACTCAATGAGCAGTTCTTC.

This clone was seen a single time. The CDR3, as DNA: TGCACCAGCAGCAAAATGTCCAGCGGGAGCCTCGGGGGGGCCCAGTACTTC. This encodes CTSSKMSSGSLGGAQYF. The chain joins TRBV1 to TRBJ2-5; the table's D call, TRBD2, has no DNA check behind it. TRBV1 is tagged as a pseudogene. The CDR3 is 17 amino acids.

This chain uses TRBV28 with TRBJ2-3; D perhaps matches TRBD1 (5 bases). The CDR3 runs 15 residues. CDR1 is MDHEN and CDR2 is SYDVKM in the germline V gene. Trimming shortened V by 3 bases and J by 4 bases, and 14 bases separated the two germline ends. The chain's CDR3 is CASSFWGKESDTQYF. The CDR3 bases are TGTGCCAGCAGTTTTTGGGGCAAGGAGTCAGATACGCAGTATTTT.

The V gene is TRBV9, the J gene TRBJ2-5; 7 positions match TRBD2. Trimming took 4 bases from V and 7 from J; bases not matched to a gene: 10. CDR1 is SGDLS, CDR2 YYNGEE, per germline. The CDR3 contains 14 residues. The CDR3 DNA is TGTGCCAGCAGCCCCTGGGAGGGGCTCGGGACCCAGTACTTC. Translating it yields CASSPWEGLGTQYF.

The rearrangement links TRBV27 to TRBJ1-1; D is perhaps TRBD1 (6 bases). Germline loops: CDR1 MNHEY, CDR2 SMNVEV (reference sequence). Trimming cost V 3 bases and J 3 bases, with 8 bases left between them. This CDR3 has 13 residues. The CDR3 bases are TGTGCCAGCAGTTTTAACAGGGACACTGAAGCTTTCTTT. Protein: CASSFNRDTEAFF.

This chain connects TRBV7-2 to TRBJ1-3, with D tentatively TRBD1 (6 bases). Trimming left V 2 bases short and J 4 bases short, with 15 bases between. The germline gives CDR1 SGHTA, CDR2 FQGNSA. CDR3 length equals 16 residues. The DNA of the CDR3 is TGTGCCAGCAGCTTAAAAGGACAGATAGGAGGAAACACCATATATTTT. This codes for CASSLKGQIGGNTIYF.

The CDR3 here is CASSRYSDTQYF. The CDR3 nucleotides read TGTGCCAGCAGCCGGTACTCAGATACGCAGTATTTT. The chain recombines TRBV11-3 with TRBJ2-3; the D is unclear. The length of the CDR3 is 12 residues. The germline V gene has CDR1 SGHNT and CDR2 YENEEA. Trimming removed 5 bases at V and 4 bases at J, with 7 bases between.

The rearrangement joins TRBV3-1 (or the pseudogene TRBV3-2) to TRBJ2-4; weak D call: TRBD2 (6 bases). The CDR3 contains 13 residues. Trimming pared 0 bases from V and 9 bases from J, leaving 9 bases between. CDR1 LGHDT and CDR2 YNNKEL come from the germline V gene (reference sequence). CDR3: CASSQEGLPIQYF. For the CDR3, the DNA is TGTGCCAGCAGCCAAGAGGGACTCCCCATTCAGTACTTC.

The V gene is TRBV9, the J gene TRBJ1-2, with 9 bases identical to TRBD1. Germline CDR1 and CDR2: SGDLS and YYNGEE. The CDR3 has 14 amino acids. The junction had 9 bases not matched to a gene; V was cut back by 4 bases and J by 8 bases. The CDR3 DNA is TGTGCCAGCAGCACCGACAGGGGGTACGAAGGCTACACCTTC. As protein: CASSTDRGYEGYTF.

The rearrangement joins TRBV7-9 to TRBJ2-1, with TRBD1 identical over 8 bases. The length of the CDR3 is 19 residues. With V trimmed by 1 base and J by 6 bases, 17 bases remained unmatched. Germline assignment: CDR1 SEHNR and CDR2 FQNEAQ (reference sequence). The chain's CDR3 is CASSLDPTARGPRTNEQFF. DNA of the CDR3: TGTGCCAGCAGCTTAGACCCTACAGCCAGGGGGCCCCGGACCAATGAGCAGTTCTTC.

The chain combines TRBV9 with TRBJ1-2, with TRBD1 identical over 8 bases. There are 14 residues in the CDR3. The germline V gene has CDR1 SGDLS and CDR2 YYNGEE. Germline trimming cut 1 base from V and 4 bases from J; bases unmatched to any gene: 3. CDR3 in amino acids: CASSVQGASYGYTF. The CDR3 coding sequence is TGTGCCAGCAGCGTACAGGGGGCGAGCTATGGCTACACCTTC. The full variable domain, completed using reference TRBV9 and TRBJ1-2, is DSGVTQTPKHLITATGQRVTLRCSPRSGDLSVYWYQQSLDQGLQFLIQYYNGEERAKGNILERFSAQQFPDLHSELNLSSLELGDSALYFCASSVQGASYGYTFGSGTRLTVV.